The clone carrying this TCR beta chain was recorded a few times. Its target is not known. At the Johns Hopkins FTIC core, DNA taken from cultured CD4+ T cells was sequenced by way of the Oncomine TCR Beta short-read assay. One entry per CDR3 protein results from TCRdb running MiXCR on the PCR reads. This sample has 20,000 to 25,000 distinct CDR3 sequences, with under 70% found just once. The data were taken from a study of vaccination and CD4 T cells after COVID-19. Study in general: Researchers treated cells with overlapping spike peptides taken from SARS-CoV-2, HCoV-NL63, HCoV-OC43 and HCoV-229E.

Study outcomes and limitations: Clonotypes reactive to SARS-CoV-2 had a median that went up from approximately 21 to 38, but not significantly.

Germline CDR1 SNHLY, CDR2 FYNNEI. The V end lost 2 bases, the J end lost 3 bases, and 10 bases lay between the germline ends. This CDR3 has 14 residues. The treatment is: approximately nine-day PBMC culture with coronavirus spike peptide pools or control peptides (ViraFEST assay). V and J are TRBV2 and TRBJ1-1; D is uncertain. The receptor comes from a human donor who received a COVID-19 vaccine. This material consisted of CD4+ T cells from blood, cultured in vitro, taken after SARS-CoV-2 vaccination. CDR3 bases: TGTGCCAGCAGTGAAATCGGGTCTGACACTGAAGCTTTCTTT. Its protein is CASSEIGSDTEAFF.